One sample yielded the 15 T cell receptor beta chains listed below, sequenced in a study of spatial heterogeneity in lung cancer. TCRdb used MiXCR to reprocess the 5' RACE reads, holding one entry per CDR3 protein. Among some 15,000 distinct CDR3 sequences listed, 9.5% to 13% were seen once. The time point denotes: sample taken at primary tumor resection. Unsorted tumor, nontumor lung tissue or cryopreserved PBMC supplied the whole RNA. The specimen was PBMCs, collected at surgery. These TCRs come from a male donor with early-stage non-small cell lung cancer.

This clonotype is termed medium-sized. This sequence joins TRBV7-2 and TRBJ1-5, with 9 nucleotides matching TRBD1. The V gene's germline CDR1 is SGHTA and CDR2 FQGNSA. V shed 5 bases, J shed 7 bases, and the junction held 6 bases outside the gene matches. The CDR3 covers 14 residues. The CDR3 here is CASSPGQGWQPQHF. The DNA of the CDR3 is TGTGCCAGCAGCCCAGGACAGGGGTGGCAGCCCCAGCATTTT.

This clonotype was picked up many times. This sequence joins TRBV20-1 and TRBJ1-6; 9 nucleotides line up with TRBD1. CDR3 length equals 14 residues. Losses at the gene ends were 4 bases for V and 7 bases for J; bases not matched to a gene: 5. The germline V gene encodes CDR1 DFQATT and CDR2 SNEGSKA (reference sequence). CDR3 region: CSAIGTGMNSPLHF. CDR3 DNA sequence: TGCAGTGCTATCGGGACAGGGATGAATTCACCCCTCCACTTT.

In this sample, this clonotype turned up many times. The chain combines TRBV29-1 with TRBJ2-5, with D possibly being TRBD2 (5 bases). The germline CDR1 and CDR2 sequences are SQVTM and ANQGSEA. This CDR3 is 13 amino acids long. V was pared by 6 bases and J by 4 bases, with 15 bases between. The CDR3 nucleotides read TGCAGCGTCGCGGGCGAGGGCACAGAGACCCAGTACTTC. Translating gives CSVAGEGTETQYF.

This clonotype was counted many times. The CDR3 reads CASSLDQGREKLFF. Here the CDR3 DNA reads TGTGCCAGCAGCTTGGATCAGGGAAGGGAAAAACTGTTTTTT. The J gene is TRBJ1-4, the V gene TRBV5-4, with TRBD1 as a possible D gene (5 bases). Between the trimmed V and J ends, which lost 0 bases and 8 bases, there was a span of 11 bases. The germline V gene has CDR1 SGHNT and CDR2 YYREEE (reference sequence). The CDR3 sequence is 14 residues long.

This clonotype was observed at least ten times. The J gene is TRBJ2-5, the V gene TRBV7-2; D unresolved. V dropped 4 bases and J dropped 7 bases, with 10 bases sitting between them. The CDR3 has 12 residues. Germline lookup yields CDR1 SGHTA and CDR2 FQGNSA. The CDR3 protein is CASSSITWTQYF. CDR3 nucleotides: TGTGCCAGCAGCTCCATTACGTGGACCCAGTACTTC.

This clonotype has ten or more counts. The DNA of the CDR3 is TGTGCCAGCAGCGCCCACGGAACCCCGAACGGGTTCTTC. Translated: CASSAHGTPNGFF. The chain has TRBV7-2 and TRBJ2-1; D unclear. This CDR3 comprises 13 residues. Trimming removed 5 bases from V and 15 bases from J, with 20 bases in between. The germline gives CDR1 SGHTA, CDR2 FQGNSA.

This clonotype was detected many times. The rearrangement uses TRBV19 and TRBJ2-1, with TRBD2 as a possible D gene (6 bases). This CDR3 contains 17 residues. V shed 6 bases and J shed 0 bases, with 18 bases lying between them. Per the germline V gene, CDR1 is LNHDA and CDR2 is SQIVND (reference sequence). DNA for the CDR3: TGTGCCAGTAGACCCAAGGGCACCGGGGGCTCCTACAATGAGCAGTTCTTC. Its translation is CASRPKGTGGSYNEQFF.

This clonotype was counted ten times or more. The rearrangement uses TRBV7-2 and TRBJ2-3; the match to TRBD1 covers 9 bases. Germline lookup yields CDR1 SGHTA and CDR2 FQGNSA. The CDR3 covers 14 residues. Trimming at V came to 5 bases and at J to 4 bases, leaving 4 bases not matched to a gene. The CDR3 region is CASSPGQGPDTQYF. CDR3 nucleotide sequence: TGTGCCAGCAGCCCGGGACAGGGCCCAGATACGCAGTATTTT. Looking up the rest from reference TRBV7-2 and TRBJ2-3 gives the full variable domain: GAGVSQSPSNKVTEKGKDVELRCDPISGHTALYWYRQSLGQGLEFLIYFQGNSAPDKSGLPSDRFSAERTGGSVSTLTIQRTQQEDSAVYLCASSPGQGPDTQYFGPGTRLTVL.

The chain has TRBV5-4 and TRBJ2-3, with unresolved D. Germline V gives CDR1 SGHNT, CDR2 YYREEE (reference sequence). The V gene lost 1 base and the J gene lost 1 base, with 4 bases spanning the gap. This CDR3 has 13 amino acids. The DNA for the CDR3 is TGTGCCAGCAGCTTGCACGGCACAGATACGCAGTATTTT. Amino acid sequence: CASSLHGTDTQYF.

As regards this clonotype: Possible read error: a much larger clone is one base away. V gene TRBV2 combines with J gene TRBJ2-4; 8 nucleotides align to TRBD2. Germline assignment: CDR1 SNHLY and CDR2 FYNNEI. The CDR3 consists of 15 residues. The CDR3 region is CVSSEGSAGGNIQYF. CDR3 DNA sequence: TGTGTCAGCAGTGAGGGTAGCGCGGGGGGAAACATTCAGTACTTC.

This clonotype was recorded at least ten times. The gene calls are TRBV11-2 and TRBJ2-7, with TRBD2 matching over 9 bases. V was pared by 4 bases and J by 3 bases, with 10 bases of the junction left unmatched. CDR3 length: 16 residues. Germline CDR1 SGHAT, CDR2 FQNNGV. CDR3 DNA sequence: TGTGCCAGCAGCTCCTTAGAAGCGGGAGGCTTCTACGAGCAGTACTTC. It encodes CASSSLEAGGFYEQYF.

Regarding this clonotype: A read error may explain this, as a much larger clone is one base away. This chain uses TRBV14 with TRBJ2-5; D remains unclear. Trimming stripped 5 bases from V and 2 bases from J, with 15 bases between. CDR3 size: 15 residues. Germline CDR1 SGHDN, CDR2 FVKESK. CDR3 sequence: CASSLRWSAQETQYF. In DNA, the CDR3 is TGTGCCAGCAGCTTAAGGTGGTCAGCTCAAGAGACCCAGTACTTC.

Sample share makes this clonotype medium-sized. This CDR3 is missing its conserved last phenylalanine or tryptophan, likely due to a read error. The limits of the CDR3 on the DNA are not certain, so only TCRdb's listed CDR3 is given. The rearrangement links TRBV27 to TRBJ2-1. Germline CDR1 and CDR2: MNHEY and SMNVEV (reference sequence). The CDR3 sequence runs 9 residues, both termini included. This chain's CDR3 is CASRKRCRS.

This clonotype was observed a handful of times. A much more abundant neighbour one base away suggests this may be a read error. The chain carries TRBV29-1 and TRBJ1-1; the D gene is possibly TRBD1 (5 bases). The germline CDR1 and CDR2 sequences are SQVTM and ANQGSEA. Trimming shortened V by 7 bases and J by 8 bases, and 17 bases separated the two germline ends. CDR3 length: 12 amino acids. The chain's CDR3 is CSAGGAGVEAFF. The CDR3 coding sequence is TGCAGCGCTGGCGGGGCCGGAGTAGAAGCTTTCTTT.

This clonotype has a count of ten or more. CDR3 sequence reads: CASRHNGLAGGRSSYNEQFF. In DNA form, the CDR3 reads TGTGCCAGCAGACACAACGGACTAGCGGGAGGGCGAAGCTCCTACAATGAGCAGTTCTTC. The chain combines TRBV7-9 with TRBJ2-1; TRBD2 aligns across 15 bases. Per the germline V gene, CDR1 is SEHNR and CDR2 is FQNEAQ (reference sequence). Germline trimming cut 6 bases from V and 0 bases from J; bases unmatched to any gene: 12. This CDR3 is built from 20 residues.